The rows below give T cell receptor beta chains drawn from one sample of a study of blood T cell repertoires in COVID-19. This table comes from immunoSEQ multiplex PCR, and its TCRdb copy is limited to in-frame clones, with some not included. The table records about 400,000 clones, around nine tenths of them present only once. The sequencing sample was made of PBMCs or T cells enriched from blood (not recorded which). The receptors were gathered from a woman between 50 and 59 years old who had recovered from COVID-19. Each CDR3 is given with its conserved first and last residue. D genes are given only for firm matches. Some rows mark clone size as missing; the rest say once, few, many or name a class of expanded clone.

D	size	J	V	DNA	CDR3
TRBD2	.	TRBJ2-5	TRBV25-1	TGTGCCAGCAGGGTAACCGGGACTAGCCCTCCAAGGGAGACCCAGTACTTC	CASRVTGTSPPRETQYF
.	.	TRBJ1-5	TRBV3-1/TRBV3-2	TGTGCCAGCAGTTCAGGGCCTGGAGCCCAGCATTTT	CASSSGPGAQHF
TRBD1	few	TRBJ1-2	TRBV5-6	TGTGCCAGCAACAGGTGGACAGGGGCGGAAGGTGGCTACACCTTC	CASNRWTGAEGGYTF
TRBD2	.	TRBJ2-3	TRBV2	TGTGCCAGCACCGTTTCGGGACTAGCAGCAGATACGCAGTATTTT	CASTVSGLAADTQYF
TRBD1	.	TRBJ1-2	TRBV9	TGTGCCAGCAGCGGACTGACAGGGCCTGGCTACACCTTC	CASSGLTGPGYTF
TRBD1	.	TRBJ1-5	TRBV2	TGTGCCAGCAGTTGGGGGACAGCCAATCAGCCCCAGCATTTT	CASSWGTANQPQHF
.	.	TRBJ1-4	TRBV7-9	TGTGCCAGCAGCGCCTTCAGTACAACTAATGAAAAACTGTTTTTT	CASSAFSTTNEKLFF
TRBD1	.	TRBJ1-1	TRBV7-2	TGTGCCAGCAGCCCCTACCCGGGGACAGGGTGGAACACTGAAGCTTTCTTT	CASSPYPGTGWNTEAFF
TRBD1	once	TRBJ2-1	TRBV19	TGTGCCAGTAGTACCCAGGGGGCTCCGGGTTACAATGAGCAGTTCTTC	CASSTQGAPGYNEQFF
.	.	TRBJ1-5	TRBV2	TGTGCCAGCAGTCAGGGTAAGCGAGGCAATCAGCCCCAGCATTTT	CASSQGKRGNQPQHF
.	few	TRBJ2-1	TRBV6-5	TGTGCCAGCAGTTATGACAGGAAATACAATGAGCAGTTCTTC	CASSYDRKYNEQFF